The TCR beta chain described here comes from a study of T-cell reconstitution after alpha-beta-depleted transplantation in children. CDR3 length equals 16 residues. Unmatched junction bases numbered 10, after V lost 5 bases and J lost 5 bases. The germline V gene has CDR1 SGHTA and CDR2 FQGTGA. Researchers prepared the TCRbeta library using unique molecular identifiers, the study reports. Using its own MiXCR run on the PCR reads, TCRdb lists one record per CDR3 protein. The table records over 550,000 distinct CDR3 sequences, about 10% of them present only once. Sequenced material: PBMCs from the stem cell graft donor, taken from the stem cell graft. This chain links TRBV7-3 with TRBJ2-5; 11 nucleotides agree with TRBD2. This TCR derives from a human donor who donated a stem cell graft to a child with acute myeloid leukemia. The chain's CDR3 is CASSQTSGKGGETQYF. The CDR3 DNA reads as TGTGCCAGCAGCCAGACTAGCGGGAAGGGTGGCGAGACCCAGTACTTC.